This passage covers 18 T cell receptor beta chains from one sample sequenced in a study of tumor-infiltrating lymphocytes in glioblastoma multiforme. TCR beta libraries were built from RNA through three nested multiplex PCR rounds using modified ARM-PCR. Each CDR3 protein is one row after TCRdb ran MiXCR on the multiplex PCR reads. The sample carries some 9,300 distinct CDR3 sequences, 74% recorded once. Sequenced: brain tumor tissue. The receptors were gathered from a male donor with glioblastoma.

This clonotype has only one observation. The chain combines TRBV4-1 with TRBJ1-2; possible D gene TRBD1, 6 bases. V was trimmed by 0 bases and J by 8 bases, leaving 16 bases between them. CDR1 is MGHRA and CDR2 is YSYEKL in the germline V gene. This CDR3 is 15 amino acids long. CDR3 loop: CASSQEVTGLSGYTF. For the CDR3, the DNA is TGCGCCAGCAGCCAAGAGGTAACAGGGCTAAGCGGCTACACCTTC.

This clonotype appeared a few times. This chain links TRBV6-2 or TRBV6-3 with TRBJ2-1, with D perhaps TRBD2 (5 bases). V was cut by 0 bases and J by 2 bases, with 8 bases left in between. The CDR3 runs 15 residues. Germline V gene sequence: CDR1 MNHEY, CDR2 SVGEGT. DNA of the CDR3: TGTGCCAGCAGTTACTCTGCGGGTACCTACAATGAGCAGTTCTTC. Translated, it gives CASSYSAGTYNEQFF.

The chain joins TRBV28 to TRBJ2-3, with TRBD1 matching 7 bases. Germline CDR1 reads MDHEN; CDR2 reads SYDVKM. V was clipped by 5 bases and J by 4 bases; unmatched bases: 12. The CDR3 loop spans 16 amino acids. The CDR3 region is CASSLSGTDYSDTQYF. In DNA, the CDR3 is TGTGCCAGCAGTCTCTCGGGGACAGATTATTCAGATACGCAGTATTTT.

The rearrangement joins TRBV12-3 or TRBV12-4 to TRBJ1-4; 10 bases agree with TRBD1. This CDR3 spans 18 amino acids. Germline trimming cut 5 bases from V and 8 bases from J; bases unmatched to any gene: 17. CDR3 sequence (DNA): TGTGCCAGCAGTCTAATATTGGACAGGGGGGCCCGACGGGAAAAACTGTTTTTT. This encodes CASSLILDRGARREKLFF.

The chain couples TRBV11-2 to TRBJ2-1; no clear D. The CDR3 contains 13 residues. Looked up from germline, CDR1 is SGHAT and CDR2 is FQNNGV. Deletions cut 0 bases from V and 9 bases from J, with 9 bases between. The CDR3 region has the DNA TGTGCCAGCAGCTTAGACAGTGGTAGTGAGCAGTTCTTC. It translates to CASSLDSGSEQFF.

The CDR3 reads CASQTGEEAFF. The CDR3 coding sequence is TGTGCCAGCCAGACAGGAGAAGAAGCTTTCTTT. The V call is TRBV11-1, the J call TRBJ1-1; possible D gene TRBD1, 6 bases. CDR1 is SGHAT, CDR2 FQDESV, per germline (reference sequence). The CDR3 length is 11 residues. Deletions cut 8 bases from V and 8 bases from J, with 12 bases between.

The chain couples TRBV11-1 to TRBJ2-1; TRBD2 aligns across 12 bases. V trimming: 6 bases; J trimming: 7 bases; junction bases outside the gene matches: 7. The germline V gene has CDR1 SGHAT and CDR2 FQDESV (reference sequence). This CDR3 is 15 amino acids long. CDR3 bases: TGTGCCAGCAGGTCCGGGACTAGCGGGTGGAATGAGCAGTTCTTC. Protein sequence: CASRSGTSGWNEQFF.

In its sample, this clonotype was seen once. The V and J genes are TRBV29-1 and TRBJ2-7, with TRBD2 as a possible D gene (6 bases). V was clipped by 3 bases and J by 6 bases, with 15 bases between them. Germline V gene lookup returns CDR1 SQVTM and CDR2 ANQGSEA. The CDR3 sequence is 13 residues long. The CDR3 DNA reads TGCAGCGTTGAGGCGGGCGGGGTGGGCGAGCAGTACTTC. Protein product: CSVEAGGVGEQYF.

The V gene is TRBV20-1, the J gene TRBJ2-1, with 8 bases lining up with TRBD2. Germline CDR1 is DFQATT and CDR2 is SNEGSKA (reference sequence). After removal of 5 bases from V and 4 bases from J, the junction contained 7 bases not matched to a gene. The CDR3 contains 14 residues. The CDR3 protein is CSAPSTSDYNEQFF. In DNA, the CDR3 is TGCAGTGCTCCCTCGACTAGCGATTACAATGAGCAGTTCTTC.

CDR3 loop: CSVEGQGGQPQHF. The CDR3 DNA is TGCAGCGTCGAGGGACAGGGCGGTCAGCCCCAGCATTTT. The V and J genes are TRBV29-1 and TRBJ1-5; TRBD1 agrees at 9 bases. V was pared by 6 bases and J by 6 bases, with 6 bases of the junction left unmatched. The CDR3 has 13 residues. The germline V gene encodes CDR1 SQVTM and CDR2 ANQGSEA.

This clonotype was detected once. The genes are TRBV4-1 and TRBJ2-2; possibly TRBD2 for D (5 bases). The germline gives CDR1 MGHRA, CDR2 YSYEKL. The CDR3 is made up of 15 amino acids. V lost 4 bases to trimming and J lost 4 bases, with 13 bases between them. The CDR3 nucleotides read TGCGCCAGCAGCCCGTATACTAGTAGCACCGGGGAGCTGTTTTTT. This encodes CASSPYTSSTGELFF.

As DNA, the CDR3 is TGTGCCAGCACCTCAGGGGGGACTAGCGTTTCTTTCTCCTACGAGCAGTACTTC. The encoded protein is CASTSGGTSVSFSYEQYF. The chain combines TRBV6-1 with TRBJ2-7, with 10 bases lining up with TRBD2. The trim removed 7 bases at V and 0 bases at J, leaving 15 bases unmatched. CDR3 size: 18 residues. Looked up from germline, CDR1 is MNHNS and CDR2 is SASEGT.

In the case of this clonotype: Since no conserved phenylalanine or tryptophan closes the CDR3, a read error is the likely cause. V gene TRBV11-2 combines with J gene TRBJ2-5, with D possibly TRBD2 on 6 matching bases. Germline CDR1 is SGHAT and CDR2 is FQNNGV. The CDR3 loop spans 15 amino acids. In DNA, the CDR3 is TGTGCCAGTAGCTTTAGCGGTACCAGCAAAGGAACCCAGTACCTC. It is translated as CASSFSGTSKGTQYL.

Concerning this clonotype itself: The CDR3 does not end in the conserved phenylalanine or tryptophan, so this is likely a read error. V and J are TRBV11-1 and TRBJ1-2, with TRBD1 as a possible D gene (6 bases). Germline V gives CDR1 SGHAT, CDR2 FQDESV (reference sequence). V was pared by 6 bases and J by 3 bases, with 20 bases between. The CDR3 has 16 residues. The CDR3 here is CASRVLRQANDYGYTL. The CDR3 DNA sequence: TGTGCCAGCAGGGTTCTCAGACAGGCTAATGACTATGGCTACACCTTA.

The chain carries TRBV4-1 and TRBJ2-2; 7 bases are shared with TRBD2. The junction had 4 bases not matched to a gene; V was cut back by 4 bases and J by 5 bases. CDR3 length: 14 amino acids. CDR1 and CDR2 (germline): MGHRA, YSYEKL. CDR3 sequence reads: CASSRGGETGELFF. The CDR3, as DNA: TGCGCCAGCAGCCGGGGAGGGGAGACCGGGGAGCTGTTTTTT.

The chain's CDR3 is CASRDLGQATDDGYTF. CDR3 nucleotide sequence: TGTGCCAGCAGGGATCTCGGACAGGCGACTGACGATGGCTACACCTTC. The rearrangement joins TRBV11-1 to TRBJ1-2; 7 nucleotides align to TRBD1. The junction had 16 bases not matched to a gene; V was cut back by 6 bases and J by 6 bases. CDR1 is SGHAT, CDR2 FQDESV, per germline (reference sequence). CDR3 length equals 16 residues.

The chain uses TRBV6-5 and TRBJ2-1; perhaps TRBD2 as D (6 bases). The V gene lost 0 bases and the J gene lost 8 bases, with 11 bases spanning the gap. This CDR3 has 14 amino acids. Germline V gene lookup returns CDR1 MNHEY and CDR2 SVGAGI. CDR3 in amino acids: CASSYSPGEDEQFF. Written as DNA, the CDR3 is TGTGCCAGCAGTTACTCGCCGGGGGAGGATGAGCAGTTCTTC.

Comments on this clonotype: No conserved phenylalanine or tryptophan ends this CDR3, so it is likely a read error. V is TRBV11-2 and J is TRBJ2-7; 7 bases map to TRBD1. The germline V gene has CDR1 SGHAT and CDR2 FQNNGV. V lost 4 bases and J lost 2; bases outside the gene matches: 8. CDR3 length equals 15 residues. CDR3 in amino acids: CASSWGPGQTYEQYL. CDR3 nucleotide sequence: TGTGCCAGCAGCTGGGGTCCGGGACAGACCTACGAGCAGTACTTA.